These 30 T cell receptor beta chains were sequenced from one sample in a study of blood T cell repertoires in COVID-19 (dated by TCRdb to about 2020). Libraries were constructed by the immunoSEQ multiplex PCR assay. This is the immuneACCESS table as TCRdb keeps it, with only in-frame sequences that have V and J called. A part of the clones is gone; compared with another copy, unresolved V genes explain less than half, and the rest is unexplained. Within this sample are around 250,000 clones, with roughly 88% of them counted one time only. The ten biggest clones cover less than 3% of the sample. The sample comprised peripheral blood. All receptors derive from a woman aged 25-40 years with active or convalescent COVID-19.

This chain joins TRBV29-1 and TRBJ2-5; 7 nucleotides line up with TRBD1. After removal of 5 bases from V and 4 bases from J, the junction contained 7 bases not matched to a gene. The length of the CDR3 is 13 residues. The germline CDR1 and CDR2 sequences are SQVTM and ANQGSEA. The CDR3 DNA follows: TGCAGCGTTTTAAGGGGGACAGCAGAGACCCAGTACTTC. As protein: CSVLRGTAETQYF.

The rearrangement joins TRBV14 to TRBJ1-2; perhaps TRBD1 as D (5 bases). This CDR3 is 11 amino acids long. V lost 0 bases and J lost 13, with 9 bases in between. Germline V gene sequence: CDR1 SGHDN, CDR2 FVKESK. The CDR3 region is CASSQETGGTF. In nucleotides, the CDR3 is TGTGCCAGCAGCCAAGAAACCGGGGGCACCTTC.

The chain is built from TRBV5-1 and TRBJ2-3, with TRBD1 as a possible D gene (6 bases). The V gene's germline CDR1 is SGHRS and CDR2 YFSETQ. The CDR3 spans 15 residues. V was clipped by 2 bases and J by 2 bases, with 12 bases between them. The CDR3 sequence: CASSLYHRDTDTQYF. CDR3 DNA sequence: TGCGCCAGCAGCTTATACCACAGGGACACAGATACGCAGTATTTT.

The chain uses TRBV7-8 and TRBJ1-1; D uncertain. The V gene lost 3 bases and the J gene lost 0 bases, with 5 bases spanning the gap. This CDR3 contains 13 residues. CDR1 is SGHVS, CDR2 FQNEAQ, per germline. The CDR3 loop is CASSLRLNTEAFF. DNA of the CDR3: TGTGCCAGCAGCTTGCGCCTGAACACTGAAGCTTTCTTT. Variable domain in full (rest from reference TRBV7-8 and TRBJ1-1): GAGVSQSPRYKVAKRGQDVALRCDPISGHVSLFWYQQALGQGPEFLTYFQNEAQLDKSGLPSDRFFAERPEGSVSTLKIQRTQQEDSAVYLCASSLRLNTEAFFGQGTRLTVV.

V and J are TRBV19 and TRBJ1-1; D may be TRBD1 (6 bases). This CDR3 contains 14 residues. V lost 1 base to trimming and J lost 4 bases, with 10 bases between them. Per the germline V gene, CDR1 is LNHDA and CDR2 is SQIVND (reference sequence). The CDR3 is CASSIGTVGTEAFF. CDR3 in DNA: TGTGCCAGTAGTATAGGGACAGTGGGCACTGAAGCTTTCTTT.

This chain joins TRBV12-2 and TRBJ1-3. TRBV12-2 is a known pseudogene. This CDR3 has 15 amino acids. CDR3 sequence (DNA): TGTGCAAGTCGCTTTCATTCAGGGAGGGGAAACACCATATATTTT. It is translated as CASRFHSGRGNTIYF.

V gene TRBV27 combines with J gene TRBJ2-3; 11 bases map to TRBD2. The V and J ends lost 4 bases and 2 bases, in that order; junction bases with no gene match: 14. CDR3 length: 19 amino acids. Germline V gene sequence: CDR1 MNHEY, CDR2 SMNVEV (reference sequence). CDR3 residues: CASSSLPLAGGRVTDTQYF. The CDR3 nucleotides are TGTGCCAGCAGTTCCCTCCCCCTAGCGGGGGGCCGTGTCACAGATACGCAGTATTTT.

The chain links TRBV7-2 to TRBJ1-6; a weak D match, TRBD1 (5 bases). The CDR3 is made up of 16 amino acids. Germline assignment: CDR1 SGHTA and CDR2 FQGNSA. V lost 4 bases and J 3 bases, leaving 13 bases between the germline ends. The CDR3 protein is CASSYTDRLYNSPLHF. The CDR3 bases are TGTGCCAGCAGCTATACTGACAGACTCTATAATTCACCCCTCCACTTT.

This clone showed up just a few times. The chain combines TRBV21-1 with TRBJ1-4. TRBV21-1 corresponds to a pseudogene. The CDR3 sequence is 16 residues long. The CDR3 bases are TGTGCCAGCAGCAAAGAGAGGGGACTGAGTAATGAAAAACTGTTTTTT. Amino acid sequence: CASSKERGLSNEKLFF.

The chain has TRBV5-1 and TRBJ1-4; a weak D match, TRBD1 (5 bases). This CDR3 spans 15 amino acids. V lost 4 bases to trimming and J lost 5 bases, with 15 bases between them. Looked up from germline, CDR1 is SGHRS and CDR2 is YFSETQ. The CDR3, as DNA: TGCGCCAGCAGCAGCTATGGGCAGGGCAATGAAAAACTGTTTTTT. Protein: CASSSYGQGNEKLFF.

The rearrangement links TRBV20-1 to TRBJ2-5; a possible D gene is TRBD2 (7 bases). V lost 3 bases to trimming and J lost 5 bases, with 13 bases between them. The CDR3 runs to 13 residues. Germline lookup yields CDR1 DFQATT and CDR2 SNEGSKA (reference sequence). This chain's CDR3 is CSASSGGLETQYF. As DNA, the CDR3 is TGCAGTGCTAGTTCGGGGGGCCTGGAGACCCAGTACTTC.

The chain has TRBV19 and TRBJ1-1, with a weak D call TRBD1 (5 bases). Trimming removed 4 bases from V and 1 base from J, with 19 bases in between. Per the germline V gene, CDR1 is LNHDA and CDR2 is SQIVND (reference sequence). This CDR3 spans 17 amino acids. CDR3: CASSSKGFGQTNTEAFF. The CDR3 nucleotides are TGTGCCAGTAGTAGTAAAGGTTTTGGACAAACGAACACTGAAGCTTTCTTT.

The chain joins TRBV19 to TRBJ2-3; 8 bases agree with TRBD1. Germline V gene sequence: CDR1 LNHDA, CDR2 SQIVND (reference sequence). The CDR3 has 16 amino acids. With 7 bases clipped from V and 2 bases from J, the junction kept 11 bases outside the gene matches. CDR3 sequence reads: CASKSYGQGNTDTQYF. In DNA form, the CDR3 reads TGTGCCAGTAAATCCTACGGACAGGGCAACACAGATACGCAGTATTTT.

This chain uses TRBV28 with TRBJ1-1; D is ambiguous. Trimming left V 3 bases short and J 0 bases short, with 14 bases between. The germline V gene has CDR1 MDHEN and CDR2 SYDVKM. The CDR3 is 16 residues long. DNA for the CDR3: TGTGCCAGCAGTTTCGACCCAGGAGGCGTGAACACTGAAGCTTTCTTT. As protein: CASSFDPGGVNTEAFF.

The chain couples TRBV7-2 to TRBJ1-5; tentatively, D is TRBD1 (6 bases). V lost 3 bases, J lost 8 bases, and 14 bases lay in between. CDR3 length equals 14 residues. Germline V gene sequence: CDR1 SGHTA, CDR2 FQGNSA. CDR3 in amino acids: CASSFNYGGEPQHF. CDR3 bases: TGTGCCAGCAGCTTCAATTATGGGGGCGAGCCCCAGCATTTT. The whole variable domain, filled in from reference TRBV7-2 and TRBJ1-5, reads GAGVSQSPSNKVTEKGKDVELRCDPISGHTALYWYRQSLGQGLEFLIYFQGNSAPDKSGLPSDRFSAERTGGSVSTLTIQRTQQEDSAVYLCASSFNYGGEPQHFGDGTRLSIL.

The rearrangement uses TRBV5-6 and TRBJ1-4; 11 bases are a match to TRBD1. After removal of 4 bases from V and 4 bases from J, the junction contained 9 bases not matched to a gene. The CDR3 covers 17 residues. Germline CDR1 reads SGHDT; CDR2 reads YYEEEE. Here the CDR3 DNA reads TGTGCCAGCAGCCCTTCACGGGACAGGGGGTTTAATGAAAAACTGTTTTTT. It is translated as CASSPSRDRGFNEKLFF. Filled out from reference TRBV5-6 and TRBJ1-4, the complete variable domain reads DAGVTQSPTHLIKTRGQQVTLRCSPKSGHDTVSWYQQALGQGPQFIFQYYEEEERQRGNFPDRFSGHQFPNYSSELNVNALLLGDSALYLCASSPSRDRGFNEKLFFGSGTQLSVL.

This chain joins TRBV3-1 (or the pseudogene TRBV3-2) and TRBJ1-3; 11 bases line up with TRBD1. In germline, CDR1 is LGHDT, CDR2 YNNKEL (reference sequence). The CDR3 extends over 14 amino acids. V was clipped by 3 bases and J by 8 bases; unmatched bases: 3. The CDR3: CASSHGTGGDTIYF. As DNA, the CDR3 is TGTGCCAGCAGCCATGGGACAGGGGGAGACACCATATATTTT.

The CDR3 loop reads CASSLGTGSYQEQFF. The CDR3 region has the DNA TGTGCCAGCAGCTTGGGGACAGGGAGTTATCAGGAGCAGTTCTTC. The chain links TRBV5-4 to TRBJ2-1, with 8 bases identical to TRBD1. This CDR3 is 15 amino acids long. The V gene end was trimmed by 0 bases and the J gene end by 10 bases; junction bases not matched to a gene: 9. Germline-derived CDR1 and CDR2 are SGHNT and YYREEE (reference sequence).

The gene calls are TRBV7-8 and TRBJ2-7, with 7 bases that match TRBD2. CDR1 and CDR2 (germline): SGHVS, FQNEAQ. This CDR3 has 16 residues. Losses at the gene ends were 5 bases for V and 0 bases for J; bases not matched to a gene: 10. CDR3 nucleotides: TGTGCCAGCAGCCGAGCACAGGTAGCGGGCTCCTACGAGCAGTACTTC. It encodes CASSRAQVAGSYEQYF.

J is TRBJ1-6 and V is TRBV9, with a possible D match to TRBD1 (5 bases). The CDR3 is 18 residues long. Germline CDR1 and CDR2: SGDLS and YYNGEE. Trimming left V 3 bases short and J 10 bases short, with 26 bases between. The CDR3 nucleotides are TGTGCCAGCAGCGCCTCCCGTTCTTTGGGGCAAGAGGCCTCACCCCTCCACTTT. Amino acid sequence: CASSASRSLGQEASPLHF. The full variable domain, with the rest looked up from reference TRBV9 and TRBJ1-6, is DSGVTQTPKHLITATGQRVTLRCSPRSGDLSVYWYQQSLDQGLQFLIQYYNGEERAKGNILERFSAQQFPDLHSELNLSSLELGDSALYFCASSASRSLGQEASPLHFGNGTRLTVT.

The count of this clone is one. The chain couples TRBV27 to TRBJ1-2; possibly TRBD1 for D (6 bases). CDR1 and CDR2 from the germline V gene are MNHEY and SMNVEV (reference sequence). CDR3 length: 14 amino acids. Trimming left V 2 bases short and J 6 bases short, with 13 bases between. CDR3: CASSLGAGHNGYTF. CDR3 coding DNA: TGTGCCAGCAGTTTAGGAGCGGGACACAATGGCTACACCTTC.

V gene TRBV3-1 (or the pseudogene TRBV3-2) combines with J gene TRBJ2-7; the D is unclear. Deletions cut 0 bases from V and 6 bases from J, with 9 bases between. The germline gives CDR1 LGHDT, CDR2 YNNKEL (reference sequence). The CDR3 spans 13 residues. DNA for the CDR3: TGTGCCAGCAGCCAAGATCCCCTCGGCGAGCAGTACTTC. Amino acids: CASSQDPLGEQYF.

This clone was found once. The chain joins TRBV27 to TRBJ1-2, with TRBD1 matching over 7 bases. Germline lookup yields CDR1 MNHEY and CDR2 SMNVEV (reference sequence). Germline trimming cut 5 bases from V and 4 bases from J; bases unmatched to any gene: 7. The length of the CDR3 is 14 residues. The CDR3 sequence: CASSPGQASYGYTF. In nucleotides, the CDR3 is TGTGCCAGCAGTCCTGGACAGGCTTCCTATGGCTACACCTTC.

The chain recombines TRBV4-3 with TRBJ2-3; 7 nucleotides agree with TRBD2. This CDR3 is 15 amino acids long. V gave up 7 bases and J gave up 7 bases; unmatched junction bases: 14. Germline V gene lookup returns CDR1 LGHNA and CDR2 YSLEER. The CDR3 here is CASTSGLSHLNTQYF. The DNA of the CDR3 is TGCGCCAGCACCTCGGGACTATCCCACCTTAATACGCAGTATTTT.

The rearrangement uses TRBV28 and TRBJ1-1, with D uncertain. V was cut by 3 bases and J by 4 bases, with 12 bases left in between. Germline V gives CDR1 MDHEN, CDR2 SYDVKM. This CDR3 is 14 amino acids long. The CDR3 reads CASSFRFGGTEAFF. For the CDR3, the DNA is TGTGCCAGCAGTTTCAGGTTTGGAGGCACTGAAGCTTTCTTT.

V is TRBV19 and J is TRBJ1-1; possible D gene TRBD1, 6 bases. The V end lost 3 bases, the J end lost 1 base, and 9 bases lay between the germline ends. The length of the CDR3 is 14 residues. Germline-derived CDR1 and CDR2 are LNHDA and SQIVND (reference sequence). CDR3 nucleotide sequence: TGTGCCAGTAGTATCCCACAGGGGAACACTGAAGCTTTCTTT. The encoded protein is CASSIPQGNTEAFF.

CDR3: CATLTWSSGNTIYF. The CDR3 DNA reads as TGTGCCACCTTGACCTGGAGCTCTGGAAACACCATATATTTT. This chain connects TRBV19 to TRBJ1-3; unclear D gene. Germline V gene lookup returns CDR1 LNHDA and CDR2 SQIVND (reference sequence). V was trimmed by 10 bases and J by 0 bases, leaving 13 bases between them. The CDR3 totals 14 residues.

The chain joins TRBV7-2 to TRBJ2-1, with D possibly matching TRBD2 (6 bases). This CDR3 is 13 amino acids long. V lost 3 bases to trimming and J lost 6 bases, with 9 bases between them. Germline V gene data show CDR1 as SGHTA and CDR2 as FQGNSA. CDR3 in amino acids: CASSLWRGNEQFF. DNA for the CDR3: TGTGCCAGCAGCTTGTGGCGGGGCAATGAGCAGTTCTTC.

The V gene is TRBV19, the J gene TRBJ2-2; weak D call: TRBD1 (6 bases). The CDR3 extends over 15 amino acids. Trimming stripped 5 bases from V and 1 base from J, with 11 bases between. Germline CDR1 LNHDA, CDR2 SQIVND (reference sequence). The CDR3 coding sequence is TGTGCCAGTAGTTCGGGGACATTGAACACCGGGGAGCTGTTTTTT. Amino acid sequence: CASSSGTLNTGELFF.

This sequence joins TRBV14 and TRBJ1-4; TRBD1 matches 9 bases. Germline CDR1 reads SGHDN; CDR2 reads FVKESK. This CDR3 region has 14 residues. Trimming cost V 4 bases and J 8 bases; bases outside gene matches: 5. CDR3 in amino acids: CASSRGQGWEKLFF. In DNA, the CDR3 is TGTGCCAGCAGCCGGGGACAGGGATGGGAAAAACTGTTTTTT.